The 8 T cell receptor beta chains below were found in one sample sequenced in a study of shared clonotypes between healthy human individuals. Sequencing was performed with immunoSEQ multiplex PCR; in TCRdb, only in-frame clones are kept and a portion is missing. The sample carries 400,000 to 600,000 clones, about 96% recorded once. The specimen sequenced was naive CD4+ T cells sorted from blood. The subset was: CD45RA+ positively selected. The receptors here all came from a young woman in good health.

CDR3 sequence: CASSLGSGVGETQYF. CDR3 in DNA: TGTGCCAGCAGTTTAGGGTCGGGAGTGGGAGAGACCCAGTACTTC. The J gene is TRBJ2-5, the V gene TRBV27; perhaps TRBD2 as D (6 bases). The CDR3 is 15 amino acids. Germline assignment: CDR1 MNHEY and CDR2 SMNVEV (reference sequence). V lost 2 bases and J 4 bases, leaving 14 bases between the germline ends.

On this clone: Other DNA sequences in this sample translate to the same CDR3. The chain recombines TRBV27 with TRBJ2-3; D is uncertain. Trimming removed 2 bases at V and 6 bases at J, with 3 bases between. Germline-derived CDR1 and CDR2 are MNHEY and SMNVEV (reference sequence). The CDR3 sequence is 11 residues long. The CDR3 loop is CASSLRDTQYF. The CDR3 nucleotides read TGTGCCAGCAGTTTACGGGATACGCAGTATTTT.

V usage is TRBV27 and J usage is TRBJ1-1; the D is unclear. Germline CDR1 MNHEY, CDR2 SMNVEV (reference sequence). V was clipped by 0 bases and J by 2 bases, with 7 bases between them. This CDR3 is 14 amino acids long. CDR3 sequence (DNA): TGTGCCAGCAGTTTATCGGGCCTCAACACTGAAGCTTTCTTT. Translated: CASSLSGLNTEAFF.

This clone occurred once. The chain is built from TRBV6-1 and TRBJ2-3; 10 bases agree with TRBD1. CDR1 and CDR2 (germline): MNHNS, SASEGT. V dropped 3 bases and J dropped 6; count of bases not matched to a gene: 6. This CDR3 region has 15 residues. The CDR3 region has the DNA TGTGCCAGCAGTGACGTGGGACAGGGGAGGGATACGCAGTATTTT. It specifies CASSDVGQGRDTQYF.

The genes are TRBV2 and TRBJ2-2; 11 bases are shared with TRBD2. The CDR3 is 16 amino acids. With 3 bases clipped from V and 5 bases from J, the junction kept 5 bases outside the gene matches. Germline values: CDR1 SNHLY, CDR2 FYNNEI. The CDR3 region has the DNA TGTGCCAGCAGTGATAGCGGGAGGGCCGGGACCGGGGAGCTGTTTTTT. Protein: CASSDSGRAGTGELFF.

The chain employs TRBV19 and TRBJ2-7; maybe TRBD2 (5 bases). The CDR3 has 13 amino acids. CDR1 and CDR2 from the germline V gene are LNHDA and SQIVND (reference sequence). The germline V and J ends were trimmed by 7 bases and 4 bases, with 14 bases remaining between them. DNA for the CDR3: TGTGCCAGTAAGGCGGGTCCGGGGTACGAGCAGTACTTC. This translates into CASKAGPGYEQYF.

The DNA for the CDR3 is TGTGCCAGCAGCGTACAAGGGGGGGCAGATACGCAGTATTTT. Translating it yields CASSVQGGADTQYF. The rearrangement links TRBV9 to TRBJ2-3; TRBD2 might be the D (7 bases). The V gene's germline CDR1 is SGDLS and CDR2 YYNGEE. The CDR3 sequence is 14 residues long. With 1 base removed from V and 4 bases from J, the gap between germline ends came to 10 bases.

The gene calls are TRBV10-3 and TRBJ1-5; a possible D gene is TRBD1 (5 bases). This CDR3 comprises 13 residues. Germline assignment: CDR1 ENHRY and CDR2 SYGVKD. V lost 6 bases, J lost 6 bases, and 12 bases lay in between. CDR3 bases: TGTGCCATCAGGGGACTAGTTGGTCAGCCCCAGCATTTT. Amino acid sequence: CAIRGLVGQPQHF.